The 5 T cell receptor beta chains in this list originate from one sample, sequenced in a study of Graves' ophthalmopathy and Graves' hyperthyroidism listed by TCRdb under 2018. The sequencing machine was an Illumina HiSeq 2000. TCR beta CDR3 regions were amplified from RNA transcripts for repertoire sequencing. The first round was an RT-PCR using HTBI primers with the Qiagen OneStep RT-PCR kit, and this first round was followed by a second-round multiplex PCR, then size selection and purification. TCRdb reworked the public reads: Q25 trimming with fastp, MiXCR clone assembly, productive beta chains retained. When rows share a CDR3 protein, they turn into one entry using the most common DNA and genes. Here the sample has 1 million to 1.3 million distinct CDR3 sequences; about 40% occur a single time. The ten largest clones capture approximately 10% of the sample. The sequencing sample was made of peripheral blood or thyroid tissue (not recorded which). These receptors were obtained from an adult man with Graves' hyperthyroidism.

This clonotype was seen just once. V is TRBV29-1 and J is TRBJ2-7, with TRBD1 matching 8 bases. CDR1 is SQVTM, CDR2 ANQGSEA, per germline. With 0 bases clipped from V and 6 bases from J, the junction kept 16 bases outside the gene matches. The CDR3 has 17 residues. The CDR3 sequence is CSVEDHDRVAGGSEQYF. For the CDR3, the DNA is TGCAGCGTTGAAGATCATGACAGGGTGGCAGGGGGCAGCGAGCAGTACTTC.

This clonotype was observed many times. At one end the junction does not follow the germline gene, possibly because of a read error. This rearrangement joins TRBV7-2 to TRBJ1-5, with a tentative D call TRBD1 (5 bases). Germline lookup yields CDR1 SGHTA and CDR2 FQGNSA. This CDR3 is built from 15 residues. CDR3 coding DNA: TGCGCCAGCAGCTTGGGTCGGGGCGGCAATCAGCCCCAGCATTTT. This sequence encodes CASSLGRGGNQPQHF.

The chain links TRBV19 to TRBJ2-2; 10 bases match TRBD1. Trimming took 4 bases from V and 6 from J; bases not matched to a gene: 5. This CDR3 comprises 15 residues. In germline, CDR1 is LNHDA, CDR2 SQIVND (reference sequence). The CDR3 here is CASSNGQGVAGELFF. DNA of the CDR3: TGTGCCAGTAGTAACGGACAGGGGGTAGCCGGGGAGCTGTTTTTT.

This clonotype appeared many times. This CDR3 is CATKTRGELFF. The CDR3 nucleotides read TGTGCCACCAAGACAAGAGGGGAGCTGTTTTTT. The V and J genes are TRBV2 and TRBJ2-2; D is unresolved. V lost 10 bases and J 8 bases, leaving 11 bases between the germline ends. Germline loops: CDR1 SNHLY, CDR2 FYNNEI. This CDR3 comprises 11 residues.

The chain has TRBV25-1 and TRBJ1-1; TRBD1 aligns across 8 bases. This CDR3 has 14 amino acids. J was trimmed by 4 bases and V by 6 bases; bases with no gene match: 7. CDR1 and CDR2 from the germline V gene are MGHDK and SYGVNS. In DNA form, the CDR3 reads TGTGCCAGCAGGGTATCACAGGGGGTCACTGAAGCTTTCTTT. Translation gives CASRVSQGVTEAFF.